This TCR beta chain was recorded in a study of tumor and adjacent non-tumor tissue in lung cancer. The overall study: Aged about 30 to 85 years, patients included under 13 men and 4 to 6 women with stage I to III disease.

This sample's RNA came from whole unsorted tissue. Three rounds of nested PCR, following a modified ARM-PCR protocol, produced the TCRbeta library. TCRdb called the multiplex PCR reads again in MiXCR, with one record for every CDR3 protein. The sample yields 90,000 to 130,000 distinct CDR3 sequences, nearly 85% seen once. Germline assignment: CDR1 MNHNS and CDR2 SASEGT. This CDR3 contains 18 residues. Worth noting for this clonotype: Its antigen is as yet unknown. The junction shows a germline mismatch at one end, possibly a read error.

Broader study findings: Significantly higher TCR diversity was found in tumor than normal lung. In normal lung, the top 100 clones were significantly more dominant than in tumor.

Sequenced: lung tumor tissue. This TCR came from a man in his 70s with non-small cell lung cancer. The rearrangement uses TRBV6-1 and TRBJ1-5, with no clear D. This chain's CDR3 is CASSEARIAGYSYQPQHF. The CDR3 nucleotides are TGTGCCAGCAGTGAGGCCCGGATAGCCGGGTATAGCTATCAGCCCCAGCATTTT.